This T cell receptor beta chain was recorded in a study of Ad26.COV2.S vaccination and SARS-CoV-2 variants. Study-level background: Vaccine-arm donor from the placebo-controlled COV1001 Ad26.COV2.S trial. Into the muscle, Ad26.COV2.S was dosed once or twice, 56 days apart. Study observations and caveats: Researchers cautioned that TCR breadth and depth analyses may have underestimated total T cell responses. Similar non-spike TCR breadth was seen in vaccine and placebo recipients.

Germline CDR1 SNHLY, CDR2 FYNNEI. Between the trimmed V and J ends, which lost 9 bases and 4 bases, there was a span of 7 bases. This CDR3 is 10 amino acids long. Assay: immunoSEQ multiplex PCR; the TCRdb copy retains only in-frame clones and omits some. The table has roughly 320,000 clones, around 86% seen once; the top ten hold around 3.6%. Regarding this clone: The antigen remains unidentified.

Treatment of the sample: 15 to 20 received Ad26.COV2.S at low or high dose, single or two shots; 5 received placebo; per-sample allocation not given. Day 63 after the first injection of vaccine or placebo was the sampling time. The TCR was taken from a person between 18 and 65 years old who received the Ad26.COV2.S COVID-19 vaccine or a placebo. The rearrangement links TRBV2 to TRBJ2-7; D is perhaps TRBD1 (6 bases). Here the sequenced sample was peripheral blood, taken in a trial of Ad26.COV2.S vaccine versus placebo. The CDR3 nucleotides read TGTGCCAGTCAGGGGTACGAGCAGTACTTC. It yields the protein CASQGYEQYF.